The clone carrying this T cell receptor (beta chain) has a count of ten or more. What it binds is unknown. According to the study, TCR beta libraries were built with iRepertoire HTBI primers and CDR3-region Arm-PCR. From the multiplex PCR reads, TCRdb called clonotypes with MiXCR, one entry per CDR3 protein. In the table there are hundreds of thousands of distinct CDR3 sequences, about 16% of which are singletons. Indicated time point: newly diagnosed GD, antithyroid drugs for less than 3 months. Scientists built the TCR library using RNA that was extracted from PBMCs. The data stem from a study of regulatory T cells in long-lasting Graves disease. Whole-study findings and limits: The persistent group shared 2,500 or so public clonotypes, more than the roughly 970 shared by new patients. TCR diversity was lower in persistent than newly diagnosed Graves' disease.

The TCR originated in a female donor with Graves disease. The source was peripheral blood mononuclear cells (PBMCs), collected at new diagnosis, from a patient treated with antithyroid drugs.

The CDR3 nucleotides read TGTGCCAGCAACCCCCCCCGGGACAGGAACAATGAGCAGTTCTTC. Translating gives CASNPPRDRNNEQFF. The chain couples TRBV6-2 or TRBV6-3 to TRBJ2-1, with 8 bases identical to TRBD1. With V trimmed by 7 bases and J by 5 bases, 10 bases remained unmatched. Germline V gene sequence: CDR1 MNHEY, CDR2 SVGEGT. The CDR3 runs 15 residues.